The clone carrying this T cell receptor beta chain was counted between two and nine times. Antigen specificity is unknown. CDR1 is SQVTM and CDR2 is ANQGSEA in the germline V gene. V lost 8 bases and J 4 bases, leaving 14 bases between the germline ends. The CDR3 runs 12 residues. Donors sampled were nominally healthy, though unrecorded immune exposures were likely. The sample is drawn from a study of cytomegalovirus exposure and HLA in healthy donors. This PCR relied on a set of 60 Vbeta primers and 13 Jbeta primers. Produced via immunoSEQ multiplex PCR; TCRdb's table is partial and in-frame only. This table has 170,000 or so clones, around 81% appearing once. Study findings and constraints: Prior analysis indicated that the majority of TCR beta V segments exhibited productivity approximately 87% or approximately 30% of the time. In presence/absence analyses, roughly uniform sequencing depth across donors was assumed. Some TCR beta chains (about 170 of them) were listed as cytomegalovirus-associated.

The sample taken for sequencing was PBMCs. The source of this sequence is a man aged 40-55 years in good health and CMV-seronegative. The V call is TRBV29-1, the J call TRBJ1-2; weak D call: TRBD1 (5 bases). Written as DNA, the CDR3 is TGCAGCTCCCGCAGGGCTCGCTATGGCTACACCTTC. Residues: CSSRRARYGYTF.